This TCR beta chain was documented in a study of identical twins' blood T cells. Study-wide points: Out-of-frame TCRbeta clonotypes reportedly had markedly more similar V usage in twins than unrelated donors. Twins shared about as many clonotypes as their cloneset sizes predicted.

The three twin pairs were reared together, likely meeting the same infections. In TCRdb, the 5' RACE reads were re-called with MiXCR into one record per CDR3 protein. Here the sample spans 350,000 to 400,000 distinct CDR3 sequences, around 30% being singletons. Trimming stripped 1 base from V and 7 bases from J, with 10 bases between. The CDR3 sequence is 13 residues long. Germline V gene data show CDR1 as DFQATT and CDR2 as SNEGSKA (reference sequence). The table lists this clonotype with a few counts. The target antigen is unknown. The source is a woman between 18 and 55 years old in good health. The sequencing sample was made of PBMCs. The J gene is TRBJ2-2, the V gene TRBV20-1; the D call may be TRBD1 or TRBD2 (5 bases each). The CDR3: CSARVGAIGELFF. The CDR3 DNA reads TGCAGTGCTAGAGTCGGGGCCATCGGGGAGCTGTTTTTT.